What follows are 28 T cell receptor beta chains derived from one specimen sequenced in a study of T cell responses to AZD1222 COVID-19 vaccine. Assay: immunoSEQ multiplex PCR; the TCRdb copy retains only in-frame clones and omits some. This table has approximately 110,000 clones, about 90% appearing once. Sequenced here: peripheral blood, sampled on day 0 of AZD1222 vaccination. The receptors derive from an adult in good health.

This chain links TRBV30 with TRBJ2-1; D possibly corresponds to TRBD1 (6 bases). The CDR3 totals 13 residues. Germline CDR1 and CDR2: GTSNPN and SVGIG (reference sequence). Deletions cut 5 bases from V and 6 bases from J, with 14 bases between. The CDR3 nucleotides read TGTGCCTGGCTTGGGGCAGGGGTCAATGAGCAGTTCTTC. Translated: CAWLGAGVNEQFF. Complete variable domain (other parts from reference TRBV30 and TRBJ2-1): SQTIHQWPATLVQPVGSPLSLECTVEGTSNPNLYWYRQAAGRGLQLLFYSVGIGQISSEVPQNLSASRPQDRQFILSSKKLLLSDSGFYLCAWLGAGVNEQFFGPGTRLTVL.

This chain links TRBV7-4 with TRBJ2-1; 9 nucleotides line up with TRBD1. The CDR3 covers 15 residues. Germline V gene data show CDR1 as SGHVT and CDR2 as SQSDAQ. Trimming took 5 bases from V and 6 from J; bases not matched to a gene: 8. The CDR3 spells CASSQPGQGFNEQFF. DNA for the CDR3: TGTGCCAGCAGCCAACCGGGACAGGGTTTCAATGAGCAGTTCTTC.

The chain carries TRBV19 and TRBJ1-5; D unresolved. The CDR3 contains 18 residues. The germline V and J ends were trimmed by 0 bases and 3 bases, with 18 bases remaining between them. Looked up from germline, CDR1 is LNHDA and CDR2 is SQIVND (reference sequence). CDR3 DNA: TGTGCCAGTAGTATAGATCTATTTGAGGAGGACTACAATCAGCCCCAGCATTTT. This translates into CASSIDLFEEDYNQPQHF.

V and J are TRBV28 and TRBJ1-4; a possible D gene is TRBD1 (5 bases). Per germline, CDR1 MDHEN and CDR2 SYDVKM. The germline V and J ends were trimmed by 4 bases and 6 bases, with 15 bases remaining between them. This CDR3 contains 15 residues. CDR3 DNA sequence: TGTGCCAGCAGTTCAGTAGAAGGGGTTGATGAAAAACTGTTTTTT. This codes for CASSSVEGVDEKLFF.

This clone was recorded only once. V usage is TRBV19 and J usage is TRBJ1-2, with D hard to call. Germline V gene lookup returns CDR1 LNHDA and CDR2 SQIVND (reference sequence). The CDR3 totals 15 residues. V lost 3 bases to trimming and J lost 4 bases, with 15 bases between them. In DNA form, the CDR3 reads TGTGCCAGTAGTATTAAGGCAGGCGGGAGCTATGGCTACACCTTC. It encodes CASSIKAGGSYGYTF.

This clone has a handful of counts. The J gene is TRBJ1-5, the V gene TRBV6-5; the D is unclear. V lost 2 bases, J lost 1 base, and 3 bases lay in between. The CDR3 is 13 amino acids. Germline CDR1 MNHEY, CDR2 SVGAGI. CDR3 sequence reads: CASSYGSNQPQHF. The CDR3 coding sequence is TGTGCCAGCAGTTACGGCAGCAATCAGCCCCAGCATTTT.

In DNA, the CDR3 is TGTGCCAGCAGCTTAGACCCGGGTGAAACTGAAGCTTTCTTT. Translation: CASSLDPGETEAFF. V gene TRBV7-9 combines with J gene TRBJ1-1; no reliable D call. This CDR3 comprises 14 residues. CDR1 is SEHNR, CDR2 FQNEAQ, per germline (reference sequence). The V and J ends lost 1 base and 5 bases respectively, with 11 bases between them. The full variable domain, in which reference TRBV7-9 and TRBJ1-1 provide the parts outside the CDR3, is DTGVSQNPRHKITKRGQNVTFRCDPISEHNRLYWYRQTLGQGPEFLTYFQNEAQLEKSRLLSDRFSAERPKGSFSTLEIQRTEQGDSAMYLCASSLDPGETEAFFGQGTRLTVV.

The V and J genes are TRBV7-2 and TRBJ2-1; possibly TRBD1 for D (6 bases). The germline gives CDR1 SGHTA, CDR2 FQGNSA. The V gene lost 2 bases and the J gene lost 0 bases, with 14 bases spanning the gap. This CDR3 has 17 amino acids. The chain's CDR3 is CASSLTIDRSSYNEQFF. The CDR3 region has the DNA TGTGCCAGCAGCTTAACCATAGACAGGAGCTCCTACAATGAGCAGTTCTTC.

The chain is built from TRBV10-3 and TRBJ2-7, with TRBD1 matching over 9 bases. CDR1 ENHRY and CDR2 SYGVKD come from the germline V gene. The J segment lost 4 bases and the V segment lost 4 bases, leaving 5 bases of the junction unmatched. This CDR3 spans 14 amino acids. CDR3 amino acids: CAISVTGQGYEQYF. The CDR3 coding sequence is TGTGCCATCAGTGTAACAGGACAGGGGTACGAGCAGTACTTC.

V gene TRBV4-3 combines with J gene TRBJ2-3, with 7 bases lining up with TRBD2. Per the germline V gene, CDR1 is LGHNA and CDR2 is YSLEER. This CDR3 has 17 amino acids. Trimming removed 4 bases from V and 0 bases from J; junction bases left unmatched: 10. The CDR3 region has the DNA TGCGCCAGCAGCCGGAGGTATCTAGCGGCGAGCACAGATACGCAGTATTTT. It yields the protein CASSRRYLAASTDTQYF.

CDR3 amino acids: CASSSRGGNSPLHF. CDR3 in DNA: TGCGCCAGCAGCTCCCGGGGGGGAAATTCACCCCTCCACTTT. This chain connects TRBV5-1 to TRBJ1-6, with a weak D call TRBD1 (5 bases). The germline V gene has CDR1 SGHRS and CDR2 YFSETQ. V shed 3 bases and J shed 7 bases, with 11 bases lying between them. CDR3 length: 14 amino acids.

The chain is built from TRBV5-8 and TRBJ2-7; D unresolved. This CDR3 has 9 amino acids. CDR1 SGHTS and CDR2 YDEGEE come from the germline V gene. Trimming left V 7 bases short and J 6 bases short, with 5 bases between. This chain's CDR3 is CASRAEQYF. The CDR3 bases are TGTGCCAGCCGCGCCGAGCAGTACTTC.

The gene calls are TRBV2 and TRBJ2-5, with 9 bases matching TRBD1. This CDR3 is 16 amino acids long. Germline V gene sequence: CDR1 SNHLY, CDR2 FYNNEI. Germline trimming cut 7 bases from V and 1 base from J; bases unmatched to any gene: 10. CDR3 loop: CASNKKGTGTQETQYF. The CDR3 nucleotides read TGTGCCAGCAACAAAAAGGGGACAGGGACCCAAGAGACCCAGTACTTC.

This clone was seen only once. V is TRBV7-3 and J is TRBJ2-1, with D perhaps TRBD2 (6 bases). Germline CDR1 and CDR2: SGHTA and FQGTGA. The CDR3 has 15 amino acids. Trimming removed 5 bases at V and 2 bases at J, with 13 bases between. The CDR3 here is CASSLLGGAYNEQFF. The CDR3 nucleotides read TGTGCCAGCAGCCTCCTGGGCGGGGCCTACAATGAGCAGTTCTTC.

The V gene is TRBV7-2, the J gene TRBJ2-7; 9 bases match TRBD2. J was trimmed by 0 bases and V by 5 bases; bases with no gene match: 5. The CDR3 covers 15 residues. In germline, CDR1 is SGHTA, CDR2 FQGNSA. The CDR3: CASSTAGGSSYEQYF. As DNA, the CDR3 is TGTGCCAGCAGCACAGCGGGAGGTAGCTCCTACGAGCAGTACTTC.

The chain has TRBV6-2 or TRBV6-3 and TRBJ2-7, with TRBD2 identical over 8 bases. This CDR3 comprises 14 residues. Germline CDR1 and CDR2: MNHEY and SVGEGT. V lost 6 bases, J lost 4 bases, and 8 bases stayed unmatched. CDR3 region: CASSLTSVYYEQYF. CDR3 DNA: TGTGCCAGCAGCTTGACTAGCGTCTATTACGAGCAGTACTTC.

The chain carries TRBV7-3 and TRBJ1-4; a possible D gene is TRBD1 (6 bases). Deletions cut 5 bases from V and 7 bases from J, with 17 bases between. Germline-derived CDR1 and CDR2 are SGHTA and FQGTGA. This CDR3 region has 15 residues. The chain's CDR3 is CASSLSRGGSEKLFF. The CDR3, as DNA: TGTGCCAGCAGCCTTTCCAGGGGAGGAAGTGAAAAACTGTTTTTT.

This clone was observed a handful of times. The V and J genes are TRBV11-3 and TRBJ2-5, with 7 bases aligning to TRBD1. V was clipped by 5 bases and J by 5 bases; unmatched bases: 8. This CDR3 has 14 amino acids. Germline CDR1 is SGHNT and CDR2 is YENEEA. This CDR3 reads CASSVTGWGETQYF. As DNA, the CDR3 is TGTGCCAGCAGCGTGACAGGGTGGGGGGAGACCCAGTACTTC.

CDR3 in DNA: TGTGCCAGCAGTTTGACAACTCGTACCTCCTTCAGCTCCTACAATGAGCAGTTCTTC. This encodes CASSLTTRTSFSSYNEQFF. The chain is built from TRBV28 and TRBJ2-1, with unresolved D. This CDR3 comprises 19 residues. V shed 3 bases and J shed 0 bases, with 21 bases lying between them. Germline V gene sequence: CDR1 MDHEN, CDR2 SYDVKM. The whole variable domain, remainder taken from reference TRBV28 and TRBJ2-1, is DVKVTQSSRYLVKRTGEKVFLECVQDMDHENMFWYRQDPGLGLRLIYFSYDVKMKEKGDIPEGYSVSREKKERFSLILESASTNQTSMYLCASSLTTRTSFSSYNEQFFGPGTRLTVL.

The chain has TRBV30 and TRBJ2-3; D is undetermined. CDR3 length: 12 amino acids. Germline lookup yields CDR1 GTSNPN and CDR2 SVGIG (reference sequence). V was cut by 1 base and J by 3 bases, with 5 bases left in between. This CDR3 is CAWSELTDTQYF. For the CDR3, the DNA is TGTGCCTGGAGTGAGTTAACAGATACGCAGTATTTT.

The J gene is TRBJ2-7, the V gene TRBV5-4; D is ambiguous. Germline-derived CDR1 and CDR2 are SGHNT and YYREEE (reference sequence). The ends were cut back, 0 bases at V and 3 bases at J, with 16 bases in the middle. CDR3 size: 16 residues. CDR3 residues: CASSLASHLGFYEQYF. The CDR3 nucleotides are TGTGCCAGCAGCTTGGCGAGCCACCTGGGGTTCTACGAGCAGTACTTC.

This chain joins TRBV29-1 and TRBJ2-5, with 9 bases lining up with TRBD1. The CDR3 is 12 residues long. V was clipped by 7 bases and J by 5 bases; unmatched bases: 5. Germline CDR1 reads SQVTM; CDR2 reads ANQGSEA. For the CDR3, the DNA is TGCAGCGGTGGGACAGGGTGGGAGACCCAGTACTTC. Its protein product is CSGGTGWETQYF.

The V gene is TRBV3-1 (or the pseudogene TRBV3-2), the J gene TRBJ2-3; 8 bases align to TRBD2. Germline V gene sequence: CDR1 LGHDT, CDR2 YNNKEL (reference sequence). V was pared by 0 bases and J by 2 bases, with 1 base of the junction left unmatched. The CDR3 length is 15 residues. CDR3 in DNA: TGTGCCAGCAGCCAAGAAGCGGGGGTCACAGATACGCAGTATTTT. Translating gives CASSQEAGVTDTQYF.

The rearrangement joins TRBV3-1 (or the pseudogene TRBV3-2) to TRBJ1-6; 7 bases map to TRBD1. CDR3 size: 20 residues. The trim removed 0 bases at V and 0 bases at J, leaving 11 bases unmatched. Germline CDR1 LGHDT, CDR2 YNNKEL (reference sequence). In DNA form, the CDR3 reads TGTGCCAGCAGCCAAGATAGGGGGACAGCTACAAGCTCCTATAATTCACCCCTCCACTTT. This encodes CASSQDRGTATSSYNSPLHF.

This clone was seen more than once but under ten times. The chain has TRBV6-1 and TRBJ2-3; 10 bases are shared with TRBD1. This CDR3 region has 17 residues. CDR1 and CDR2 from the germline V gene are MNHNS and SASEGT. With V trimmed by 1 base and J by 1 base, 5 bases remained unmatched. This CDR3 reads CASSEETGGGGTDTQYF. The CDR3 DNA sequence: TGTGCCAGCAGTGAAGAGACAGGGGGCGGGGGCACAGATACGCAGTATTTT.

V usage is TRBV7-3 and J usage is TRBJ2-3; D is unresolved. Trimming took 8 bases from V and 0 from J, leaving 9 bases between them. CDR1 and CDR2 from the germline V gene are SGHTA and FQGTGA. The CDR3 has 13 amino acids. CDR3 sequence reads: CASQATSTDTQYF. CDR3 coding DNA: TGTGCCAGCCAGGCAACTAGCACAGATACGCAGTATTTT.

The chain recombines TRBV9 with TRBJ2-1, with 12 bases fitting TRBD2. Germline CDR1 and CDR2: SGDLS and YYNGEE. The ends lost 3 bases at V and 4 bases at J; junction bases unmatched: 5. This CDR3 has 16 amino acids. Here the CDR3 DNA reads TGTGCCAGCAGCGCCCCGGGACTAGCGGGTTACAATGAGCAGTTCTTC. It translates to CASSAPGLAGYNEQFF.

CDR3 sequence (DNA): TGTGCCAGCAGTGAAGCCATTAGCGGGACCCCCAACTACGAGCAGTACTTC. This gives the protein CASSEAISGTPNYEQYF. The chain joins TRBV2 to TRBJ2-7, with 8 positions matching TRBD2. Per the germline V gene, CDR1 is SNHLY and CDR2 is FYNNEI. This CDR3 is built from 17 residues. V lost 0 bases, J lost 3 bases, and 10 bases stayed unmatched.